A selection of T cell receptor beta chains follows, all from one sample in a study of cytomegalovirus exposure and HLA in healthy donors. Profiling relied on immunoSEQ multiplex PCR, and the TCRdb table lists in-frame clones only, not all of them. The sample carries 100,000 to 150,000 clones, roughly 82% recorded once. The sample was PBMCs. The receptors originated from an older woman in good health and CMV-seropositive. Both conserved end residues are part of each CDR3. A D gene is named only where the DNA matches it firmly. Rows may omit the clone size; those that give it use once, few, many or a size class.

>TRBV7-2|-|-|TRBJ1-1
CASSLLQARGTEAFF
TGTGCCAGCAGCTTACTCCAGGCTAGGGGGACTGAAGCTTTCTTT
>TRBV2|-|-|TRBJ1-2
CASSETVDNYGYTF
TGTGCCAGCAGTGAAACAGTAGATAACTATGGCTACACCTTC
>TRBV11-1|few|-|TRBJ1-2
CASSLGQSYGYTF
TGTGCCAGCAGCTTAGGACAGTCCTATGGCTACACCTTC
>TRBV29-1|once|-|TRBJ1-2
CSVEDRPPWGHTF
TGCAGCGTTGAAGATAGACCCCCATGGGGCCACACCTTC
>TRBV19|-|-|TRBJ1-2
CASSIGFSANYGYTF
TGTGCCAGTAGTATAGGGTTTTCAGCTAACTATGGCTACACCTTC
>TRBV19|-|-|TRBJ2-1
CATESGRGDYNEQFF
TGTGCCACCGAATCTGGGCGGGGTGACTACAATGAGCAGTTCTTC
>TRBV6-1|once|-|TRBJ1-2
CASSEGAGAGYGYTF
TGTGCCAGCAGTGAAGGGGCAGGGGCGGGCTATGGCTACACCTTC
>TRBV19|-|-|TRBJ2-7
CASTGGGAYEQYF
TGTGCCAGCACTGGGGGCGGAGCCTACGAGCAGTACTTC
>TRBV7-9|-|-|TRBJ2-2
CSSSLAPGIPGVGELFF
TGTTCCAGCAGCTTGGCACCCGGGATTCCGGGGGTAGGGGAGCTGTTTTTT
>TRBV10-3|once|TRBD1|TRBJ1-2
CAISATTGYGYTF
TGTGCCATCAGTGCAACGACAGGGTACGGCTACACCTTC
>TRBV29-1|-|-|TRBJ1-1
CSVEATGTEAFF
TGCAGCGTTGAAGCGACGGGGACTGAAGCTTTCTTT
>TRBV9|-|TRBD2|TRBJ2-1
CASSVVPGGSYNEQFF
TGTGCCAGCAGCGTAGTCCCGGGGGGTTCCTACAATGAGCAGTTCTTC
>TRBV21-1|-|-|TRBJ1-2
CASSKVVQGLPPGYGYTF
TGTGCCAGCAGCAAAGTGGTACAGGGCCTTCCCCCGGGGTATGGCTACACCTTC
>TRBV7-9|-|-|TRBJ1-1
CASSPDRPNTEAFF
TGTGCCAGCAGCCCGGACAGACCGAACACTGAAGCTTTCTTT